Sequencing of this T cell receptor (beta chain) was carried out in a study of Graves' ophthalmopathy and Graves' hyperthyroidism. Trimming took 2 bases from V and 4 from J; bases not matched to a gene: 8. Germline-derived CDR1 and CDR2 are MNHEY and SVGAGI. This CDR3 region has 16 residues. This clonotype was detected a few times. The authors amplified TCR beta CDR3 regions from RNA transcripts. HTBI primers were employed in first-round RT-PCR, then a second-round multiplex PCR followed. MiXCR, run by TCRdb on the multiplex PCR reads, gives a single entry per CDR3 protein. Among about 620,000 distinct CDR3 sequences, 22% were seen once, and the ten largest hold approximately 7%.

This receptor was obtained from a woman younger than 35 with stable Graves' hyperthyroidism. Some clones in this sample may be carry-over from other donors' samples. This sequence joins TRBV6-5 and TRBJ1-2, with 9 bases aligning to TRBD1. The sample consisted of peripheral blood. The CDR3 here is CASSYEDRGLIYGYTF. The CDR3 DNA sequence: TGTGCCAGCAGTTACGAGGACAGGGGACTTATCTATGGCTACACCTTC.